This T cell receptor beta chain was sequenced during a study of radiation and T cells in renal cell carcinoma. Documented time point: baseline pretreatment blood. Treatment specified: 15 Gy SBRT to primary tumor, nephrectomy 4 weeks later. J lost 1 base, V lost 4 bases, and 5 bases had no gene match. CDR1 and CDR2 (germline): SGHKS, YYEKEE (reference sequence). The CDR3 length is 15 residues. The data were produced by immunoSEQ multiplex PCR, yet TCRdb's version contains in-frame clones alone and is incomplete. The sample includes around 160,000 clones, around 89% of them seen just once. This clonotype was sampled from a woman aged 70-85 years with renal cell carcinoma. V usage is TRBV5-5 and J usage is TRBJ1-1; TRBD1 aligns across 9 bases. Sequencing used blood, obtained from a patient whose treatment included radiotherapy and nephrectomy. In nucleotides, the CDR3 is TGTGCCAGCAGCCCGGGACAGGGATGGAACACTGAAGCTTTCTTT. Amino acid sequence: CASSPGQGWNTEAFF.